One sample yielded the 16 T cell receptor beta chains listed below, sequenced in a study of blood T cell repertoires in COVID-19. TCRdb's copy holds only in-frame clones and misses some; the assay was immunoSEQ multiplex PCR. The data show 150,000 to 200,000 clones, nearly 90% seen once. The sample taken for sequencing was peripheral blood. All receptors derive from a young man who had recovered from COVID-19.

The chain carries TRBV11-3 and TRBJ2-7; no reliable D call. The germline V gene encodes CDR1 SGHNT and CDR2 YENEEA. The CDR3 loop spans 14 amino acids. The V end lost 2 bases, the J end lost 5 bases, and 13 bases lay between the germline ends. CDR3 sequence reads: CASSLNQLSDEQYF. The CDR3 bases are TGTGCCAGCAGCTTAAACCAACTATCCGACGAGCAGTACTTC.

In this sample, this clone turned up once. This chain connects TRBV19 to TRBJ2-5; 12 bases match TRBD2. The CDR3 loop spans 14 amino acids. The junction had 12 bases not matched to a gene; V was cut back by 10 bases and J by 9 bases. Per germline, CDR1 LNHDA and CDR2 SQIVND (reference sequence). In nucleotides, the CDR3 is TGTGCCACCAAATCTAGCGGGAGGGGCGGGGCCCAGTACTTC. This sequence encodes CATKSSGRGGAQYF. Based on the CDR3 plus reference TRBV19 and TRBJ2-5, the full variable domain is DGGITQSPKYLFRKEGQNVTLSCEQNLNHDAMYWYRQDPGQGLRLIYYSQIVNDFQKGDIAEGYSVSREKKESFPLTVTSAQKNPTAFYLCATKSSGRGGAQYFGPGTRLLVL.

The chain joins TRBV27 to TRBJ2-1; 8 bases map to TRBD2. V dropped 3 bases and J dropped 6; count of bases not matched to a gene: 1. The CDR3 consists of 13 residues. The V gene's germline CDR1 is MNHEY and CDR2 SMNVEV (reference sequence). Here the CDR3 DNA reads TGTGCCAGCAGTTTGGGACTAGTCAATGAGCAGTTCTTC. Amino acid sequence: CASSLGLVNEQFF.

This clone was detected only a few times. J is TRBJ1-5 and V is TRBV21-1; the DNA was not compared with TRBD1, the D call given in the table. TRBV21-1 is designated a pseudogene. There are 15 residues in the CDR3. The CDR3 loop reads CASSKGRVGNQPQHF. In DNA form, the CDR3 reads TGTGCCAGCAGCAAAGGCAGGGTAGGCAATCAGCCCCAGCATTTT.

The J gene is TRBJ2-3, the V gene TRBV24-1; D might be TRBD1 (5 bases). V gave up 7 bases and J gave up 4 bases, with 11 bases separating them. CDR1 and CDR2 from the germline V gene are KGHDR and SFDVKD. This CDR3 is 13 amino acids long. The CDR3 DNA reads as TGTGCCACCAGGGAAGACAGAGCAGATACGCAGTATTTT. This translates into CATREDRADTQYF.

The chain employs TRBV9 and TRBJ1-6; 7 bases align to TRBD1. V lost 5 bases and J lost 7; bases outside the gene matches: 6. The CDR3 consists of 14 residues. Germline V gene sequence: CDR1 SGDLS, CDR2 YYNGEE. The CDR3 reads CASSPGTVNSPLHF. The CDR3 nucleotides are TGTGCCAGCAGTCCCGGGACAGTCAATTCACCCCTCCACTTT.

This clone was counted a single time. CDR3 sequence reads: CASSIVGLGGNEQFF. CDR3 DNA sequence: TGTGCCAGTAGTATAGTTGGGCTAGGGGGCAATGAGCAGTTCTTC. The chain combines TRBV19 with TRBJ2-1, with D possibly being TRBD1 (6 bases). V shed 1 base and J shed 6 bases, with 13 bases lying between them. Germline V lookup: CDR1 LNHDA, CDR2 SQIVND (reference sequence). The CDR3 contains 15 residues.

The rearrangement joins TRBV28 to TRBJ2-1, with D perhaps matching TRBD2 (5 bases). Germline V gene sequence: CDR1 MDHEN, CDR2 SYDVKM. Deletions cut 6 bases from V and 9 bases from J, with 18 bases between. This CDR3 spans 14 amino acids. Here the CDR3 DNA reads TGTGCCAGCAGGGAACTAGTAATTGCAGGTGAGCAGTTCTTC. Protein sequence: CASRELVIAGEQFF.

V and J are TRBV5-1 and TRBJ2-1; D is uncertain. With 4 bases removed from V and 0 bases from J, the gap between germline ends came to 11 bases. CDR3 size: 15 residues. From germline, CDR1 is SGHRS and CDR2 YFSETQ. The CDR3 region has the DNA TGCGCCAGCAGCCCGGTAGAGAGCTCCTACAATGAGCAGTTCTTC. This encodes CASSPVESSYNEQFF.

The chain's CDR3 is CASSLEFPSGPFRDSNEQFF. The CDR3 DNA sequence: TGTGCCAGCAGCTTAGAATTTCCTAGCGGGCCTTTCAGGGACTCCAATGAGCAGTTCTTC. The V call is TRBV11-2, the J call TRBJ2-1; the match to TRBD2 covers 8 bases. The germline CDR1 and CDR2 sequences are SGHAT and FQNNGV. The CDR3 runs to 20 residues. After removal of 0 bases from V and 6 bases from J, the junction contained 19 bases not matched to a gene.

This clone was seen only once. The chain recombines TRBV27 with TRBJ2-7, with 8 bases lining up with TRBD2. The CDR3 is made up of 13 amino acids. Germline V gives CDR1 MNHEY, CDR2 SMNVEV (reference sequence). With 7 bases clipped from V and 4 bases from J, the junction kept 6 bases outside the gene matches. CDR3 bases: TGTGCCAGCACCAGCGGGAGTATGTACGAGCAGTACTTC. It is translated as CASTSGSMYEQYF.

V usage is TRBV25-1 and J usage is TRBJ1-1; D perhaps matches TRBD1 (5 bases). V was pared by 0 bases and J by 3 bases, with 8 bases between. The CDR3 extends over 14 amino acids. Looked up from germline, CDR1 is MGHDK and CDR2 is SYGVNS. The CDR3 region is CASSEYTGDTEAFF. The CDR3 region has the DNA TGTGCCAGCAGTGAATATACAGGTGACACTGAAGCTTTCTTT.

This rearrangement joins TRBV21-1 to TRBJ2-2; the DNA was not compared with TRBD2, the D call given in the table. TRBV21-1 is shown as a pseudogene. The CDR3 loop spans 14 amino acids. The CDR3 DNA follows: TGTGCCAGCAGCAACGGCGGGAACACCGGGGAGCTGTTTTTT. Translating gives CASSNGGNTGELFF.

The chain has TRBV20-1 and TRBJ1-2, with TRBD1 as a possible D gene (5 bases). Trimming took off 3 bases at V and 5 bases at J, with 13 bases between the two ends. Germline loops: CDR1 DFQATT, CDR2 SNEGSKA (reference sequence). This CDR3 comprises 13 residues. The CDR3 DNA sequence: TGCAGTGCTAGTTTAGACAGCGTATATGGCTACACCTTC. This codes for CSASLDSVYGYTF.

The table lists this clone with a few counts. This chain links TRBV15 with TRBJ1-1; D gene unclear. The V and J ends lost 0 bases and 0 bases respectively, with 8 bases between them. CDR3 size: 15 residues. Germline loops: CDR1 LNHNV, CDR2 YYDKDF (reference sequence). The CDR3 bases are TGTGCCACCAGCAGAGATCCCTCTCTGAACACTGAAGCTTTCTTT. It yields the protein CATSRDPSLNTEAFF.

CDR3 DNA: TGTGCCAGCAGTGAAACATTGGAGACCCAGTACTTC. Encoded protein: CASSETLETQYF. The V and J genes are TRBV6-1 and TRBJ2-5; no firm D call. V was trimmed by 2 bases and J by 5 bases, leaving 6 bases between them. CDR3 size: 12 residues. Per germline, CDR1 MNHNS and CDR2 SASEGT.